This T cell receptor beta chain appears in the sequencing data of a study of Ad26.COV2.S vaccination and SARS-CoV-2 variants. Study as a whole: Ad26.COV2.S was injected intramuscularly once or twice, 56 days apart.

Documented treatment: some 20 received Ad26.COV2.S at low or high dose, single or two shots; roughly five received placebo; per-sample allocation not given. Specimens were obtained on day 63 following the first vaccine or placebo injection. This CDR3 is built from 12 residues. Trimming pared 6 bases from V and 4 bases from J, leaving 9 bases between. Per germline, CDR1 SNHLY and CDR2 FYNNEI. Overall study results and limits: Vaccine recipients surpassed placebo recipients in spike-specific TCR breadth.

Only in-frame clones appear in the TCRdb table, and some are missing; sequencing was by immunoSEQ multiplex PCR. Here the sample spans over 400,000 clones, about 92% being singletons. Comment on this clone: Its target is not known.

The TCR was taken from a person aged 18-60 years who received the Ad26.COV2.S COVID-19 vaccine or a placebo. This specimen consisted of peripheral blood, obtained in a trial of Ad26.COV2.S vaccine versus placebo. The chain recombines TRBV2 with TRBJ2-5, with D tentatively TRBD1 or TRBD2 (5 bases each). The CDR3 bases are TGTGCCAGCAGCGCCGGGACAGAGACCCAGTACTTC. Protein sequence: CASSAGTETQYF.